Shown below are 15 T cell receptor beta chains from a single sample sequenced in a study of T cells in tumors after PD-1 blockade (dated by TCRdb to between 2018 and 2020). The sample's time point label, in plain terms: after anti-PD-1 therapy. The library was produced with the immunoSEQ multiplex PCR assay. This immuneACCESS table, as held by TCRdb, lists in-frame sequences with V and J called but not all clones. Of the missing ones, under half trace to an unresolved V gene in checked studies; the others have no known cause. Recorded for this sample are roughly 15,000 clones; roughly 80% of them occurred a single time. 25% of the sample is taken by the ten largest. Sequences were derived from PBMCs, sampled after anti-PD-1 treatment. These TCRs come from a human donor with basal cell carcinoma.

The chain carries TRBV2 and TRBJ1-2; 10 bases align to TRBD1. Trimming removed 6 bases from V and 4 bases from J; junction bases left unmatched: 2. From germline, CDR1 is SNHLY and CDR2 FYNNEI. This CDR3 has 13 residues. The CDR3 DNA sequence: TGTGCCAGCAGCCGGACAGGGGGCTATGGCTACACCTTC. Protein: CASSRTGGYGYTF.

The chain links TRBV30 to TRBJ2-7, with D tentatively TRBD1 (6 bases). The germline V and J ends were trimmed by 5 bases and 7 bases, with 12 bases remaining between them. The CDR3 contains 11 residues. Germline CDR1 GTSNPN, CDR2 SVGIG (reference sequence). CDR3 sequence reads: CAWGTRREQYF. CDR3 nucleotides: TGTGCCTGGGGGACAAGGAGAGAGCAGTACTTC.

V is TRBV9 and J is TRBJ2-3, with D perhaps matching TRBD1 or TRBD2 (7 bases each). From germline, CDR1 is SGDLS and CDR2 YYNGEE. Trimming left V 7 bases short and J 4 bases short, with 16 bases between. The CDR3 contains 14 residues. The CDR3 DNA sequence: TGTGCCAGCGACCAGCAGGGGGGGGCAGATACGCAGTATTTT. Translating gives CASDQQGGADTQYF.

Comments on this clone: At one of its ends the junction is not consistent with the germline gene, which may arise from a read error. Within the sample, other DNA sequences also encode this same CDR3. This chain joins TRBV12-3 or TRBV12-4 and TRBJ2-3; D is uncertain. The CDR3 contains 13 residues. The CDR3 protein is CASSLFGTDTQYF. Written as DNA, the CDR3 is TGTGCCAGCAGTTTATTTGGCACGGATACGCAGTATTTT.

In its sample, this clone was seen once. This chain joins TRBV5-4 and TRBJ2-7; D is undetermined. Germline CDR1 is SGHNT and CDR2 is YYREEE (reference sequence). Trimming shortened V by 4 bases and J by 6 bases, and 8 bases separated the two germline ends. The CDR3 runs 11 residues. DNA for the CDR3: TGTGCCAGCAGCGTGGCTAGCGAGCAGTACTTC. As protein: CASSVASEQYF. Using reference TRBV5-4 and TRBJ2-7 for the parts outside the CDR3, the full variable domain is ETGVTQSPTHLIKTRGQQVTLRCSSQSGHNTVSWYQQALGQGPQFIFQYYREEENGRGNFPPRFSGLQFPNYSSELNVNALELDDSALYLCASSVASEQYFGPGTRLTVT.

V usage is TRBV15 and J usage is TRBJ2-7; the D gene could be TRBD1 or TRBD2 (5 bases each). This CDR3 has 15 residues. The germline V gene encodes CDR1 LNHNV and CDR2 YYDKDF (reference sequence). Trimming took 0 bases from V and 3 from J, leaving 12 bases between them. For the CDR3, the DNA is TGTGCCACCAGCAGAGATCTCGGGGCATACTACGAGCAGTACTTC. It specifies CATSRDLGAYYEQYF.

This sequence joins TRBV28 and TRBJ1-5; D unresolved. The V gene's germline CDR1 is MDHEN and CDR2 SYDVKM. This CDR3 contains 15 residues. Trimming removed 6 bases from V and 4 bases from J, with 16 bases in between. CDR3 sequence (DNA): TGTGCCAGCAGCCTCACCCTTACGGGGAATCAGCCCCAGCATTTT. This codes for CASSLTLTGNQPQHF.

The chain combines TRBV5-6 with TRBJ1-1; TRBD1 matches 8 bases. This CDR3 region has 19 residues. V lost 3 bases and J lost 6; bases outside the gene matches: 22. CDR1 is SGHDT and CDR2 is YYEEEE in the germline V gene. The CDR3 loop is CASSWALFSAGGNDAEAFF. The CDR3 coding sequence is TGTGCCAGCAGCTGGGCTTTATTTTCAGCAGGGGGCAACGATGCTGAAGCTTTCTTT.

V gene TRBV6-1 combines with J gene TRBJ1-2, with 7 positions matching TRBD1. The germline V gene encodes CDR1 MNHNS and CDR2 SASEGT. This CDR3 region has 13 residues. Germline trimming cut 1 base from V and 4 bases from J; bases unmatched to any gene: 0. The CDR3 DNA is TGTGCCAGCAGTGAAGACAGGGGCTATGGCTACACCTTC. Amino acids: CASSEDRGYGYTF.

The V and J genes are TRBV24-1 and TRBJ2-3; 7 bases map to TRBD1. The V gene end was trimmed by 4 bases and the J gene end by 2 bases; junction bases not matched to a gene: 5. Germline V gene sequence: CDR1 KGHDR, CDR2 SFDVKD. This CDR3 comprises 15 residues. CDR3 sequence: CATSDSDRDTDTQYF. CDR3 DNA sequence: TGTGCCACCAGTGACTCAGACAGGGACACAGATACGCAGTATTTT.

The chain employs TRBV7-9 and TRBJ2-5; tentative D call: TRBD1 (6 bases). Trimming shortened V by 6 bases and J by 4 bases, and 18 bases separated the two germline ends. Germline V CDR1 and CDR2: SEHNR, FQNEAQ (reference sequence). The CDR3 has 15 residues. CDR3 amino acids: CASRSFQGRLETQYF. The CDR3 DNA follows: TGTGCCAGCAGGTCCTTTCAGGGGCGGCTAGAGACCCAGTACTTC.

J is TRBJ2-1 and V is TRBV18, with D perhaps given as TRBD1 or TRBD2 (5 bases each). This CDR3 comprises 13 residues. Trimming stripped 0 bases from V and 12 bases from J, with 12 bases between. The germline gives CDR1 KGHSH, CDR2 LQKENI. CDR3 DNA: TGTGCCAGCTCACCACCGCCGGGGCTAGGGCAGTTCTTC. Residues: CASSPPPGLGQFF. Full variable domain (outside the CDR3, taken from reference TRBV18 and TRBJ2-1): NAGVMQNPRHLVRRRGQEARLRCSPMKGHSHVYWYRQLPEEGLKFMVYLQKENIIDESGMPKERFSAEFPKEGPSILRIQQVVRGDSAAYFCASSPPPGLGQFFGPGTRLTVL.

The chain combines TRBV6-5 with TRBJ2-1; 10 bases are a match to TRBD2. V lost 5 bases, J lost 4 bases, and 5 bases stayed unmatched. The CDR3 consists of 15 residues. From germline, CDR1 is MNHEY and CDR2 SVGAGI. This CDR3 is CASSPGLAAYNEQFF. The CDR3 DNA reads TGTGCCAGCAGTCCAGGACTAGCGGCTTACAATGAGCAGTTCTTC.

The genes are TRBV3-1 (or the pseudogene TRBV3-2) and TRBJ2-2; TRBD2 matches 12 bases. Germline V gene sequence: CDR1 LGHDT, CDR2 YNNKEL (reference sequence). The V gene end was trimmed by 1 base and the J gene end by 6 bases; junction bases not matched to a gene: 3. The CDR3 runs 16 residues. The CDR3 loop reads CASSQGLAGGPGELFF. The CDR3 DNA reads TGTGCCAGCAGCCAAGGGCTAGCGGGAGGGCCCGGGGAGCTGTTTTTT.

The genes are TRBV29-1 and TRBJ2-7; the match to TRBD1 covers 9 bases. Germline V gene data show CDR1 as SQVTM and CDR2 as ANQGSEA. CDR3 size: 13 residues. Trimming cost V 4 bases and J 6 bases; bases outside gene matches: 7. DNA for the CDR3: TGCAGCGTTGGGGGGACAGGGACAGCCGAGCAGTACTTC. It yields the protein CSVGGTGTAEQYF.